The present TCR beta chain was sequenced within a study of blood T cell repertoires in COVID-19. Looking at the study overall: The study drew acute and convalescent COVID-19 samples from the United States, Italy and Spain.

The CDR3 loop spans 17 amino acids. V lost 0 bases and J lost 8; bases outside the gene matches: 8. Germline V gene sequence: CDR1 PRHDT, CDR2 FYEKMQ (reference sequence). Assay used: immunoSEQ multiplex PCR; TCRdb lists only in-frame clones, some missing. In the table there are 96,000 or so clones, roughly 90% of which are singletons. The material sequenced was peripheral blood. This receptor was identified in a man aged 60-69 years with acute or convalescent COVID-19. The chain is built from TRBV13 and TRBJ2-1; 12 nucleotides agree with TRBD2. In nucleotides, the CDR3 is TGTGCCAGCAGCTTAGGGACTAGCGGGAGCGGGTTAGATGAGCAGTTCTTC. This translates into CASSLGTSGSGLDEQFF.